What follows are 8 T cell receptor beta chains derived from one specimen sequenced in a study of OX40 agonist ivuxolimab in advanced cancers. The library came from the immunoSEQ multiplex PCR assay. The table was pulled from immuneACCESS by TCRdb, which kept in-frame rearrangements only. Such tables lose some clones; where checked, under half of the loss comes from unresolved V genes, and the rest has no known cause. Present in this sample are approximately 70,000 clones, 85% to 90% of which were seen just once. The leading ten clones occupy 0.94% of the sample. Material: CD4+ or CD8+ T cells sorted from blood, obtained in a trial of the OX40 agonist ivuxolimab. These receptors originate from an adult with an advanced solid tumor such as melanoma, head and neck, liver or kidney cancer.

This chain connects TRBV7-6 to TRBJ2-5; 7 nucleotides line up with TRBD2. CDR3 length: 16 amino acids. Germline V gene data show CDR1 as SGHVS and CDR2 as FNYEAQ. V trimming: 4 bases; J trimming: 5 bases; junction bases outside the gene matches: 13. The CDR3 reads CASSSRGRGSYETQYF. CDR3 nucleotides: TGTGCCAGCAGCTCACGAGGGAGGGGCTCCTATGAGACCCAGTACTTC.

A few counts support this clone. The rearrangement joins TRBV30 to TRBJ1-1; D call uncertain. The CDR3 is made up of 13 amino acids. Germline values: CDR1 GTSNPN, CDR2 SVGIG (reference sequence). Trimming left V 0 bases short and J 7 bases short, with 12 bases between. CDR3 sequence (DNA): TGTGCCTGGAGTGTCAACAATCGTGATGAAGCTTTCTTT. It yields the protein CAWSVNNRDEAFF.

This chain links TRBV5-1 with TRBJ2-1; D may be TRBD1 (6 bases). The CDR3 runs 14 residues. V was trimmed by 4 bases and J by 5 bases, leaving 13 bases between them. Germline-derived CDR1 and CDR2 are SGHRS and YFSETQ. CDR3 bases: TGCGCCAGCAGCGACGGGACACCGAACAATGAGCAGTTCTTC. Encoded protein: CASSDGTPNNEQFF.

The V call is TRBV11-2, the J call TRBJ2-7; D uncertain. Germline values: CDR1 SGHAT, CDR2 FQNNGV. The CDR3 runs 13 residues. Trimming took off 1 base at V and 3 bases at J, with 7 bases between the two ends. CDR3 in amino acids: CASSLGAVYEQYF. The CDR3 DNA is TGTGCCAGCAGCTTAGGTGCTGTCTACGAGCAGTACTTC.

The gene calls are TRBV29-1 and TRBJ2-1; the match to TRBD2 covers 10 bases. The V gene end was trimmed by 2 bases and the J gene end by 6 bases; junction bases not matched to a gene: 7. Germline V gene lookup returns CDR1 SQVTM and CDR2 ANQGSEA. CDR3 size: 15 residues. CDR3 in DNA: TGCAGCGTTGAATTCGCTAGCGGGGGACCCAATGAGCAGTTCTTC. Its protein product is CSVEFASGGPNEQFF.

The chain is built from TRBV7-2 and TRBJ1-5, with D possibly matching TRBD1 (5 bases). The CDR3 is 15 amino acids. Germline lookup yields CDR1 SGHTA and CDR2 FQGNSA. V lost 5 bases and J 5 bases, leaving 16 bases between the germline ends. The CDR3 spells CASSTGGDGDQPQHF. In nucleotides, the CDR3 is TGTGCCAGCAGCACGGGGGGGGACGGAGATCAGCCCCAGCATTTT.

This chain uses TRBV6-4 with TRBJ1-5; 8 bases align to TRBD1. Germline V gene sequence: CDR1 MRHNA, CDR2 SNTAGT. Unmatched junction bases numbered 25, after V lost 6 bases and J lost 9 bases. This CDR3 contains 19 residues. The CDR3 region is CASRPGTGKVLLEFGPQHF. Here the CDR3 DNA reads TGTGCCAGCAGACCCGGGACAGGAAAGGTTCTACTGGAGTTTGGGCCCCAGCATTTT.

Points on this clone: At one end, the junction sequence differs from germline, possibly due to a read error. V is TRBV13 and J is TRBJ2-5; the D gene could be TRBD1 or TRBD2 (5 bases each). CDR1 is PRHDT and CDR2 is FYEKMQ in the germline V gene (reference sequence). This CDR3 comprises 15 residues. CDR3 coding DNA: TGTGCCAGCAGCTTAAGCCGGGGCTACCAGGAGACCCAGTACTTC. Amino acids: CASSLSRGYQETQYF.